The 2 T cell receptor beta chains reported below all come from one sample, sequenced in a study of shared clonotypes between healthy human individuals. The data were produced by immunoSEQ multiplex PCR, yet TCRdb's version contains in-frame clones alone and is incomplete. Among a few million clones, roughly 92% were seen once, and the ten largest hold around 0.35%. The sample comprised naive CD4+ T cells from PBMCs. The sample's subset: CD45RA+ positively selected. The receptors were sampled from a man between 18 and 35 years old in good health. Some clones in this sample may be carry-over from other donors' samples.

The chain employs TRBV5-5 and TRBJ2-7; 7 bases map to TRBD2. This CDR3 has 15 amino acids. Per the germline V gene, CDR1 is SGHKS and CDR2 is YYEKEE (reference sequence). J gave up 0 bases and V 4 bases, and 7 bases lay outside the gene matches. CDR3 loop: CASSLGGRISYEQYF. CDR3 sequence (DNA): TGTGCCAGCAGCCTGGGGGGGAGAATCTCCTACGAGCAGTACTTC.

As concerns this clone: Other DNA sequences in this specimen translate into the identical CDR3. The chain couples TRBV5-4 to TRBJ2-5, with TRBD1 as a possible D gene (5 bases). The CDR3 sequence is 13 residues long. V lost 2 bases and J 5 bases, leaving 10 bases between the germline ends. Germline CDR1 reads SGHNT; CDR2 reads YYREEE (reference sequence). The CDR3 DNA is TGTGCCAGCAGCTTAGGGGTCGGGGAGACCCAGTACTTC. This translates into CASSLGVGETQYF.